Reported below is one T cell receptor beta chain. Its cognate antigen is unknown. These data come from a study of OX40 agonist ivuxolimab in advanced cancers. Overall study: Patients were treated with ivuxolimab, an agonistic anti-OX40 (CD134) antibody. General observations from the study: Among some nonresponders, normalized T-cell clonal expansion was also low.

TCRdb's table, derived via immunoSEQ multiplex PCR, lists solely in-frame clones and lacks some. Among under 70,000 clones listed, roughly 86% were seen once. This CDR3 is 15 amino acids long. V lost 0 bases and J 4 bases, leaving 13 bases between the germline ends. Germline CDR1 reads SSHAT; CDR2 reads FNYEAQ (reference sequence). The receptor was isolated from an adult with an advanced solid tumor such as melanoma, head and neck, liver or kidney cancer. The sequencing used CD4+ or CD8+ T cells sorted from blood, collected in a trial of the OX40 agonist ivuxolimab. J is TRBJ2-7 and V is TRBV7-7; D might be TRBD1 or TRBD2, each matching 5 bases. The CDR3 nucleotides are TGTGCCAGCAGCTTAGCGCCGGGGCCGCGGTACGAGCAGTACTTC. This codes for CASSLAPGPRYEQYF.